This T cell receptor beta chain derives from a study of cytotoxic CD8 clonotypes in ibrutinib-treated CLL. The study, taken as a whole, reports: Clonality (at baseline) was higher than in age-matched healthy donors and tracked circulating CD8+ T-cell counts.

The data were produced by immunoSEQ multiplex PCR, yet TCRdb's version contains in-frame clones alone and is incomplete. The sample yields some 150,000 clones, approximately 80% seen once. CDR3 length equals 13 residues. Germline values: CDR1 SGHAT, CDR2 FQNNGV. V dropped 1 base and J dropped 7 bases, with 7 bases sitting between them. On this clone itself: Its specificity is unknown.

The chain has TRBV11-2 and TRBJ1-4, with D unresolved. The receptor's source is a human donor with chronic lymphocytic leukemia. The sequenced sample was PBMCs, obtained after 36 months of ibrutinib treatment. Here the CDR3 DNA reads TGTGCCAGCAGCTTAGGATCGGTTGAAAAACTGTTTTTT. This sequence encodes CASSLGSVEKLFF.